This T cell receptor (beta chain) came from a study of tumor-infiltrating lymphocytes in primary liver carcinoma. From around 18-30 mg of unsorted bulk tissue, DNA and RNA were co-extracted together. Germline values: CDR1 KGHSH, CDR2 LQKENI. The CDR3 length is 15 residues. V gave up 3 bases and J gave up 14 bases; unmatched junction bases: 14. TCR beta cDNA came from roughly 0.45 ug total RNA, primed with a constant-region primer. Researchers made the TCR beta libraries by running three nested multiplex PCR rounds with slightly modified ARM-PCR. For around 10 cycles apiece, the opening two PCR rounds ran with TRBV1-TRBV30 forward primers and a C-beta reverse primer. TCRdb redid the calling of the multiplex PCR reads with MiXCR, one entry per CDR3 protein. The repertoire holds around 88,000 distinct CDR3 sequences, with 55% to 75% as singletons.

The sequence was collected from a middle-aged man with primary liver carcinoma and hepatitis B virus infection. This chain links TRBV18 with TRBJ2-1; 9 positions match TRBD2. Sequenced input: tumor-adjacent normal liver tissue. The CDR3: CASSPPARASGTEFF. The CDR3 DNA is TGTGCCAGCTCACCGCCCGCGAGGGCTAGCGGGACCGAGTTCTTC.